This paragraph covers one TCR beta chain sequence. Antigen unknown. The CDR3 has 18 amino acids. Per the germline V gene, CDR1 is SGHTA and CDR2 is FQGNSA. Trimming removed 5 bases from V and 6 bases from J; junction bases left unmatched: 16. This record comes from a study of T cell responses to AZD1222 COVID-19 vaccine. Background on the study: Investigators merged groups given second doses at roughly 4 or roughly 12 weeks.

Findings of the study overall: Dominant CD4 TCR responses targeted spike regions 160-218 and 743-854.

Repertoires were generated with immunoSEQ multiplex PCR, while TCRdb's copy carries only in-frame clones and drops some. The sample consists of 150,000 to 160,000 clones, roughly 90% of them appearing once. The chain couples TRBV7-2 to TRBJ2-2; TRBD1 matches 9 bases. This TCR derives from an adult in good health. This material consisted of peripheral blood, taken on day 0 of AZD1222 vaccination. The chain's CDR3 is CASSTRRTGAFSSGELFF. CDR3 in DNA: TGTGCCAGCAGCACCCGACGGACAGGGGCGTTCTCGTCCGGGGAGCTGTTTTTT.